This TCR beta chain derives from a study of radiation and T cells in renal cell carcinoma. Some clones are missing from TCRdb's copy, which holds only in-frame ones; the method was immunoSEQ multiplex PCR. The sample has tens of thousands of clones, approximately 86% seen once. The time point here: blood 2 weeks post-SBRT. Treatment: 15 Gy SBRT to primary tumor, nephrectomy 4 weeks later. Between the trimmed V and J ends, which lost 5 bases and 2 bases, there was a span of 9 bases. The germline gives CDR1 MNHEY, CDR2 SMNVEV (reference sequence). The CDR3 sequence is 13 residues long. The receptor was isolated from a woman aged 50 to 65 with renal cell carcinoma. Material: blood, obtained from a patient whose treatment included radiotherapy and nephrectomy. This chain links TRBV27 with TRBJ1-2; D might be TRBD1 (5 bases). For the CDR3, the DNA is TGTGCCAGCAGTCCCGACAGAAACTATGGCTACACCTTC. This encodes CASSPDRNYGYTF.